This T cell receptor (beta chain) originates from a study of blood T cell repertoires in COVID-19. The overall study: COVID-19 samples from acute and convalescent phases originated in the United States, Italy and Spain. Sample material is recorded as cDNA or gDNA derived from T cells, B-cell-depleted T cells, or PBMCs.

Study processing details: Estimation of nucleated cell counts was performed using reference gene primer amplification. Clones were read by immunoSEQ multiplex PCR, and TCRdb kept only the in-frame ones, dropping some. The V and J calls and clone size are taken from that table; D and trimming were inferred from the DNA. The table records 25,000 to 35,000 clones, around nine tenths of them present only once. This CDR3 contains 15 residues. Germline V lookup: CDR1 SGHTA, CDR2 FQGTGA. With V trimmed by 5 bases and J by 3 bases, 6 bases remained unmatched. The sequencing sample was made of peripheral blood. The TCR comes from a human donor in a cohort sampled during active COVID-19. The donor label of this sample is uncertain. The chain joins TRBV7-3 to TRBJ2-1; 8 bases are shared with TRBD2. CDR3 region: CASSASGRDYNEQFF. The CDR3 DNA sequence: TGTGCCAGCAGCGCCAGCGGGAGAGACTACAATGAGCAGTTCTTC.